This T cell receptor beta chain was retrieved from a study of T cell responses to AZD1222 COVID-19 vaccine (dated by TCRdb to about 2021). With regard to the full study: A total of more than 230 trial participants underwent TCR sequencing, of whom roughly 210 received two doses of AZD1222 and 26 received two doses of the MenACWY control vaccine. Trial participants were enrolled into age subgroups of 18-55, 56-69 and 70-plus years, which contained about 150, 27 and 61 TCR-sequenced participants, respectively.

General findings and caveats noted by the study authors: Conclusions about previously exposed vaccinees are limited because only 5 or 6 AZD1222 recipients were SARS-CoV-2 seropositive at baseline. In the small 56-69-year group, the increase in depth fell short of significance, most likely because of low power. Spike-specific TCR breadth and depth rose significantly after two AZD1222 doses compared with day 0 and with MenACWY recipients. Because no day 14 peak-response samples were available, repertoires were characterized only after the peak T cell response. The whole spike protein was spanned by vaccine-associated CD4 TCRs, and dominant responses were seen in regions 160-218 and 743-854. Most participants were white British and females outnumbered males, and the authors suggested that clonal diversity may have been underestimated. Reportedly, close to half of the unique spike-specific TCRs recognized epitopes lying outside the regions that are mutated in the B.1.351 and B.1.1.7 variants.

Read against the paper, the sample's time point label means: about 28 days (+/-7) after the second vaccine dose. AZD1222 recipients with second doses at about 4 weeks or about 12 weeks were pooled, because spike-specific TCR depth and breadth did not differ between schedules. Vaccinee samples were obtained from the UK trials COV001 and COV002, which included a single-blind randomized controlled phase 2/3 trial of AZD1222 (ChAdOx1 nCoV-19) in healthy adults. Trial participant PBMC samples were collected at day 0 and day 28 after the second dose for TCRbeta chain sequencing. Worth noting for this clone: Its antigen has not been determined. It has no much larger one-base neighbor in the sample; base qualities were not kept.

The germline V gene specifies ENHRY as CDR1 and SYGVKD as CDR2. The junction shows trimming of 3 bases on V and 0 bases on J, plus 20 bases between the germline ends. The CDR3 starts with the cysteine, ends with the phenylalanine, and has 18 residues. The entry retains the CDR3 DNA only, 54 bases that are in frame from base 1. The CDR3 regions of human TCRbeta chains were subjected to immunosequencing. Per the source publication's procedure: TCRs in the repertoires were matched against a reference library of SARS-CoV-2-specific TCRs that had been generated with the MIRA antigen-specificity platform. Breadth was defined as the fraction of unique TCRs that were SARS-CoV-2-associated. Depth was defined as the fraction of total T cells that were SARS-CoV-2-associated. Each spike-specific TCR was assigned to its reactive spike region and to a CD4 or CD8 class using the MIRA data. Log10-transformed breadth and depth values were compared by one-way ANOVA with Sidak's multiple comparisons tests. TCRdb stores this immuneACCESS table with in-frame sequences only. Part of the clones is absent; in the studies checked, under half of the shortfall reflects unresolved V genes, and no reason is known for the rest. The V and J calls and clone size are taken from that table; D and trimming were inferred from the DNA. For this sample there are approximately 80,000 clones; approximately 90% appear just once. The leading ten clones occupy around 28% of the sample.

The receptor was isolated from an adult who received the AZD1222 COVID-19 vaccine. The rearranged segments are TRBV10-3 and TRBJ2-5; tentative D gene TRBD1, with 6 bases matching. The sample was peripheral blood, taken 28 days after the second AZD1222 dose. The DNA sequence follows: TGTGCCATCAGTGACAAGTTTAGCAACAGGGCGTACCAAGAGACCCAGTACTTC. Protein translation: CAISDKFSNRAYQETQYF.